This TCR beta chain was identified in a study of regulatory T cells in long-lasting Graves disease. TCR beta libraries were built with iRepertoire HTBI primers and Arm-PCR of CDR3 regions. TCRdb reanalysed the multiplex PCR reads using MiXCR and keeps one entry per CDR3 protein. Among roughly 500,000 distinct CDR3 sequences, 20% to 25% were seen once, and the ten largest hold roughly 7.1%. This clonotype was recorded a few times. The antigen is not known. Indicated time point: persistent/refractory GD, antithyroid drugs over 5 years with positive TRAb. Following extraction of RNA from PBMCs, that RNA was used to make the TCR library. CDR1 GTSNPN and CDR2 SVGIG come from the germline V gene (reference sequence). This CDR3 has 14 residues. V shed 0 bases and J shed 1 base, with 9 bases lying between them. Study-wide points: Lower TCR diversity characterized persistent Graves' patients relative to newly diagnosed patients. Relative to new patients (approximately 1,000), persistent patients exhibited greater sharing of public clonotypes (around 3,000). Persistent cases favored TRBV28, TRBJ1-2 and TRBJ2-5.

This sequence was found in a female donor with Graves disease. The chain uses TRBV30 and TRBJ1-1, with D perhaps TRBD1 (5 bases). Here the sequenced sample was peripheral blood mononuclear cells (PBMCs), taken when the disease was refractory, from a patient treated with antithyroid drugs. As DNA, the CDR3 is TGTGCCTGGAGTGTATCTGGGGCGAACACTGAAGCTTTCTTT. Translating it yields CAWSVSGANTEAFF.